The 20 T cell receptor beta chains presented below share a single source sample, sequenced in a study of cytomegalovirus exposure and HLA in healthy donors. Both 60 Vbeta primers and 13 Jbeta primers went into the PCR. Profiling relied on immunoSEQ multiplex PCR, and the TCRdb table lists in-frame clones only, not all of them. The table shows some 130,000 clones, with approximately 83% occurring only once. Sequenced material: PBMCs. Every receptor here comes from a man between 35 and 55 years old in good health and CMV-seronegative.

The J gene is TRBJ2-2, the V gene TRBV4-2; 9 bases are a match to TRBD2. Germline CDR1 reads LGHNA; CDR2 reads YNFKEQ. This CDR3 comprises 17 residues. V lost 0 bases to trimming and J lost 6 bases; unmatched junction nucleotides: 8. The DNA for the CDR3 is TGTGCCAGCAGCCAAGATCTCGGCGGGAGGGATTCCGGGGAGCTGTTTTTT. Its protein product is CASSQDLGGRDSGELFF.

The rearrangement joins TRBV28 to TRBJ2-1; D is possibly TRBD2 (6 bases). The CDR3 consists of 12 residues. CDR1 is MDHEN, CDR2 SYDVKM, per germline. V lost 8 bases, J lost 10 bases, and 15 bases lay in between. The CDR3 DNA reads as TGTGCCAGCTTTGACGGGAGTAGGGAGCAGTTCTTC. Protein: CASFDGSREQFF.

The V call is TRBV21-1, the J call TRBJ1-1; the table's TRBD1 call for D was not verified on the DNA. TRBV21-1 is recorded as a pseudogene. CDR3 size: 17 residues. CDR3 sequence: CASSWGDREDGNTEAFF. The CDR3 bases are TGTGCCAGCAGCTGGGGGGACAGGGAGGATGGTAACACTGAAGCTTTCTTT.

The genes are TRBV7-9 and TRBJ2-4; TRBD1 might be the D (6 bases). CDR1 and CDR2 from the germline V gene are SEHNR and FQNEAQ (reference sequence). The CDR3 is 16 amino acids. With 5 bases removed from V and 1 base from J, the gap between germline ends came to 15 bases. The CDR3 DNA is TGTGCCAGCAGCCGCCGGACAGTGGAGGCCAAAAACATTCAGTACTTC. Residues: CASSRRTVEAKNIQYF.

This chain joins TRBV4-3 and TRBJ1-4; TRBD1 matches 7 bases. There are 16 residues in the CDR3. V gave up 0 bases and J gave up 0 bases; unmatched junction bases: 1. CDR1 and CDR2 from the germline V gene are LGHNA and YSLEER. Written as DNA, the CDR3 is TGCGCCAGCAGCCAAGAGACAGGGTCAACTAATGAAAAACTGTTTTTT. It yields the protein CASSQETGSTNEKLFF.

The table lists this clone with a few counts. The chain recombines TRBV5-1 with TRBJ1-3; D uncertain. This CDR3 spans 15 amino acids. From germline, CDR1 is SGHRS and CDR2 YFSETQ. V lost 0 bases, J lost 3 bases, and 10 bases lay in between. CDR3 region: CASSLASGDGNTIYF. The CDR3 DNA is TGCGCCAGCAGCTTGGCGTCGGGAGATGGAAACACCATATATTTT.

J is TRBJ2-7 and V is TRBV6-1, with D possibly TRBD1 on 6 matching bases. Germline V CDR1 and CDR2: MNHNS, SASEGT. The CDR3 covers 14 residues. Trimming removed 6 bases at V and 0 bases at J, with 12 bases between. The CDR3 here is CASSPTGSSYEQYF. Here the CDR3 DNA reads TGTGCCAGCAGCCCAACAGGGAGCTCCTACGAGCAGTACTTC.

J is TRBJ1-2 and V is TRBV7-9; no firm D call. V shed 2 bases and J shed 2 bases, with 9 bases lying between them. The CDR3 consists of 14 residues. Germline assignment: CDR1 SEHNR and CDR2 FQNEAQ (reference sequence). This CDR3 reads CASSLSRKNYGYTF. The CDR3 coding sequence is TGTGCCAGCAGCTTAAGCCGTAAAAACTATGGCTACACCTTC.

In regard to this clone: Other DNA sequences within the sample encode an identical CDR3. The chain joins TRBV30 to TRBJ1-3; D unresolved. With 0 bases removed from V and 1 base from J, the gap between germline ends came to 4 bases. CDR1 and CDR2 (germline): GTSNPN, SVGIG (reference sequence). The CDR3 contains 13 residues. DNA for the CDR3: TGTGCCTGGAGTGTCAGTTCTGGAAACACCATATATTTT. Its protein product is CAWSVSSGNTIYF.

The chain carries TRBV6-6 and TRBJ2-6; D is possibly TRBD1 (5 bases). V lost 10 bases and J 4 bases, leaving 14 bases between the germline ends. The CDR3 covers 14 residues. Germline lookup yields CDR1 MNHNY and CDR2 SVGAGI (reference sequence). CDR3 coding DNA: TGTGCCATCCCCCAGGGCTTCGGGGCCAACGTCCTGACTTTC. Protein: CAIPQGFGANVLTF.

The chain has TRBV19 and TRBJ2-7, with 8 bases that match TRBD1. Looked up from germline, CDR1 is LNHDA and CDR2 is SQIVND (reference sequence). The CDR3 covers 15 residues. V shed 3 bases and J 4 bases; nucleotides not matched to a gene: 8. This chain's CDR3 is CASSMGTGPWYEQYF. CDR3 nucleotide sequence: TGTGCCAGTAGTATGGGGACAGGTCCTTGGTACGAGCAGTACTTC.

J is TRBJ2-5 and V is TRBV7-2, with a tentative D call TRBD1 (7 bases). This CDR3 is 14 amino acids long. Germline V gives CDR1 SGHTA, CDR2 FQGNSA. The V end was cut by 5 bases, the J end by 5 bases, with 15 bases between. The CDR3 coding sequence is TGTGCCAGCAGCCAGGGGGGAGAGAGGGAGACCCAGTACTTC. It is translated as CASSQGGERETQYF.

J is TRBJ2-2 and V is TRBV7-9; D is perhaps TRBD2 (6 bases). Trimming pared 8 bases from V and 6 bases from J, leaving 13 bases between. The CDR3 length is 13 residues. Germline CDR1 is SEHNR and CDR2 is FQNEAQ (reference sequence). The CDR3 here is CASSWEAAGELFF. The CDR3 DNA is TGTGCCAGCTCTTGGGAGGCTGCCGGGGAGCTGTTTTTT.

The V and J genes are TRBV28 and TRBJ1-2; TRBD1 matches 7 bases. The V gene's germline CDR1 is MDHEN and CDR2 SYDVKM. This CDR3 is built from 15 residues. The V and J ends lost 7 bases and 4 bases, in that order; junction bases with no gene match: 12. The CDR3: CASTFQGQQGYGYTF. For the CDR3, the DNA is TGTGCCAGCACCTTTCAGGGACAGCAAGGCTATGGCTACACCTTC.

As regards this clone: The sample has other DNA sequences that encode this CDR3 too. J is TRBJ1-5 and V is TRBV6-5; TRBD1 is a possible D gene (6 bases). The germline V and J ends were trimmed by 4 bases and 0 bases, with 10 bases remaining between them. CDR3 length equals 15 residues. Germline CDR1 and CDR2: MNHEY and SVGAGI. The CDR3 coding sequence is TGTGCCAGCAGTTCAACAGGGAGTAGCAATCAGCCCCAGCATTTT. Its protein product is CASSSTGSSNQPQHF.

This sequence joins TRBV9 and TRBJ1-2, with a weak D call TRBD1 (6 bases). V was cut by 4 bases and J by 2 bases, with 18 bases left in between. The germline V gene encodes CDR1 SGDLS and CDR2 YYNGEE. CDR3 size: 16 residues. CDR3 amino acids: CASSLTGTNHNYGYTF. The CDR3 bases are TGTGCCAGCAGCTTAACCGGGACAAACCACAACTATGGCTACACCTTC.

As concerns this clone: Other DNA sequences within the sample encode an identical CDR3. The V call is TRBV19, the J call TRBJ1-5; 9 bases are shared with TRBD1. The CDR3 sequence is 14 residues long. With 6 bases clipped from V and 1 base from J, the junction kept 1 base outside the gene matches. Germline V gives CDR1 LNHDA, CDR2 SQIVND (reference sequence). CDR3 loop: CASRGQGSNQPQHF. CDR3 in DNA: TGTGCCAGTAGGGGACAGGGAAGCAATCAGCCCCAGCATTTT.

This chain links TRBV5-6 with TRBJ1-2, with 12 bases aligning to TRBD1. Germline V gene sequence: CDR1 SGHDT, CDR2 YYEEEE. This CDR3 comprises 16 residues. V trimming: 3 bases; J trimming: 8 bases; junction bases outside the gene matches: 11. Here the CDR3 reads CASSSVGGTGGAGYTF. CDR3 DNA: TGTGCCAGCAGCTCCGTGGGCGGGACAGGGGGCGCGGGCTACACCTTC.

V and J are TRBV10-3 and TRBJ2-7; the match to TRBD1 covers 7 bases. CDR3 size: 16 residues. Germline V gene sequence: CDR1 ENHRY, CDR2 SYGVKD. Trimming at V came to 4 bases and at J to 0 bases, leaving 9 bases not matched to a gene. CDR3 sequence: CAISAAGQASSYEQYF. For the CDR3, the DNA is TGTGCCATCAGTGCTGCCGGACAGGCGAGCTCCTACGAGCAGTACTTC.

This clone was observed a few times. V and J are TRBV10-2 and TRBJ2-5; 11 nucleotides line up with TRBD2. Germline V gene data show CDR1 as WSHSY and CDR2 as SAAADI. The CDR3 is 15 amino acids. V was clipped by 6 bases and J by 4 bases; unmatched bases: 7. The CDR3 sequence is CASRDSGGAGETQYF. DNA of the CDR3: TGCGCCAGCAGGGATAGCGGGGGGGCCGGAGAGACCCAGTACTTC.